The 18 T cell receptor beta chains in this list originate from one sample, sequenced in a study of blood T cell repertoires in COVID-19. The method was immunoSEQ multiplex PCR; TCRdb's version includes in-frame clones alone and lacks a portion of them. The sample records hundreds of thousands of clones, 75% to 85% being singletons. The sample was peripheral blood. The source is a man aged 50-59 years with active or convalescent COVID-19.

The rearrangement uses TRBV29-1 and TRBJ2-1; TRBD2 matches 7 bases. Looked up from germline, CDR1 is SQVTM and CDR2 is ANQGSEA. V dropped 4 bases and J dropped 2; count of bases not matched to a gene: 5. This CDR3 contains 14 residues. CDR3 sequence (DNA): TGCAGCGTTGTTCGGGGGAGGGCCTACAATGAGCAGTTCTTC. It translates to CSVVRGRAYNEQFF.

The V call is TRBV9, the J call TRBJ2-3, with 8 bases lining up with TRBD1. Losses at the gene ends were 2 bases for V and 6 bases for J; bases not matched to a gene: 14. Germline lookup yields CDR1 SGDLS and CDR2 YYNGEE. The CDR3 extends over 17 amino acids. CDR3 residues: CASSVWPGDRSHDTQYF. The CDR3 DNA follows: TGTGCCAGCAGCGTCTGGCCGGGGGACAGGAGTCACGATACGCAGTATTTT. The full variable domain, in which reference TRBV9 and TRBJ2-3 provide the parts outside the CDR3, is DSGVTQTPKHLITATGQRVTLRCSPRSGDLSVYWYQQSLDQGLQFLIQYYNGEERAKGNILERFSAQQFPDLHSELNLSSLELGDSALYFCASSVWPGDRSHDTQYFGPGTRLTVL.

The gene calls are TRBV7-3 and TRBJ2-1, with 11 bases lining up with TRBD2. Germline V gene sequence: CDR1 SGHTA, CDR2 FQGTGA. After removal of 2 bases from V and 5 bases from J, the junction contained 5 bases not matched to a gene. The CDR3 extends over 16 amino acids. CDR3 loop: CASSLRSGRANNEQFF. The CDR3 nucleotides read TGTGCCAGCAGCTTACGTAGCGGGAGGGCCAACAATGAGCAGTTCTTC.

The J gene is TRBJ2-3, the V gene TRBV7-8, with 9 positions matching TRBD2. Germline values: CDR1 SGHVS, CDR2 FQNEAQ. V was clipped by 5 bases and J by 0 bases; unmatched bases: 18. The CDR3 covers 20 residues. The CDR3 spells CASSQRTSELFFSSTDTQYF. The CDR3 coding sequence is TGTGCCAGCAGCCAAAGGACTAGCGAGTTATTCTTTTCTAGCACAGATACGCAGTATTTT. The full variable domain, in which reference TRBV7-8 and TRBJ2-3 provide the parts outside the CDR3, is GAGVSQSPRYKVAKRGQDVALRCDPISGHVSLFWYQQALGQGPEFLTYFQNEAQLDKSGLPSDRFFAERPEGSVSTLKIQRTQQEDSAVYLCASSQRTSELFFSSTDTQYFGPGTRLTVL.

The rearrangement joins TRBV7-3 to TRBJ2-3, with a weak D call TRBD2 (6 bases). Deletions cut 5 bases from V and 0 bases from J, with 15 bases between. The CDR3 spans 16 residues. Germline V gives CDR1 SGHTA, CDR2 FQGTGA. In DNA, the CDR3 is TGTGCCAGCAGCCGGGGCGGGGCGTCCAGCACAGATACGCAGTATTTT. Translation: CASSRGGASSTDTQYF.

This clone has at least ten counts. This sequence joins TRBV28 and TRBJ2-7; 10 bases align to TRBD2. Germline CDR1 is MDHEN and CDR2 is SYDVKM. The CDR3 extends over 18 amino acids. With V trimmed by 6 bases and J by 3 bases, 17 bases remained unmatched. DNA of the CDR3: TGTGCCAGCAGCTCCCCTCTGGGTACTAGCGGGAATCTCTACGAGCAGTACTTC. This translates into CASSSPLGTSGNLYEQYF.

As concerns this clone: The same CDR3 is also encoded by other DNA sequences in this sample. The chain carries TRBV30 and TRBJ1-5; 7 positions match TRBD1. The CDR3 extends over 12 amino acids. V lost 2 bases, J lost 7 bases, and 2 bases stayed unmatched. In germline, CDR1 is GTSNPN, CDR2 SVGIG (reference sequence). DNA for the CDR3: TGTGCCTGGAGTCGACAGGGACAGCCCCAGCATTTT. Translation: CAWSRQGQPQHF.

This chain joins TRBV3-1 (or the pseudogene TRBV3-2) and TRBJ2-7; the match to TRBD2 covers 12 bases. CDR3 size: 16 residues. Trimming removed 8 bases from V and 4 bases from J; junction bases left unmatched: 12. Germline V gives CDR1 LGHDT, CDR2 YNNKEL (reference sequence). Written as DNA, the CDR3 is TGTGCCAGCTCTAGTCTAGCGGGAGGGGTAGGATACGAGCAGTACTTC. Its translation: CASSSLAGGVGYEQYF.

CDR3 bases: TGTGCCAGCAGCTTAGGGACAGGGGAGACTGAAGCTTTCTTT. Its protein is CASSLGTGETEAFF. The rearrangement joins TRBV7-9 to TRBJ1-1; 9 bases are shared with TRBD1. From germline, CDR1 is SEHNR and CDR2 FQNEAQ (reference sequence). Trimming took 1 base from V and 5 from J; bases not matched to a gene: 2. The CDR3 is 14 amino acids.

V is TRBV3-1 (or the pseudogene TRBV3-2) and J is TRBJ2-1, with 9 positions matching TRBD1. The V gene end was trimmed by 1 base and the J gene end by 0 bases; junction bases not matched to a gene: 1. The CDR3 contains 16 residues. Germline loops: CDR1 LGHDT, CDR2 YNNKEL (reference sequence). The CDR3 coding sequence is TGTGCCAGCAGCCAAGGGACAGGGGCCTCCTACAATGAGCAGTTCTTC. Encoded protein: CASSQGTGASYNEQFF.

This chain links TRBV20-1 with TRBJ2-7; 10 bases agree with TRBD2. The CDR3 length is 11 residues. V lost 6 bases, J lost 7 bases, and 3 bases stayed unmatched. Germline values: CDR1 DFQATT, CDR2 SNEGSKA (reference sequence). CDR3 coding DNA: TGCAGTGCCGGACTAGCGGAGGAGCAGTACTTC. It codes for CSAGLAEEQYF.

This clone was counted between two and nine times. The chain carries TRBV7-8 and TRBJ2-2; no firm D call. This CDR3 is built from 12 residues. The V gene lost 3 bases and the J gene lost 6 bases, with 5 bases spanning the gap. CDR1 is SGHVS and CDR2 is FQNEAQ in the germline V gene. The CDR3 loop reads CASSFHSGELFF. Here the CDR3 DNA reads TGTGCCAGCAGCTTTCATTCCGGGGAGCTGTTTTTT.

The rearrangement uses TRBV18 and TRBJ1-2; no firm D call. The CDR3 length is 15 residues. Per germline, CDR1 KGHSH and CDR2 LQKENI. Trimming left V 1 base short and J 7 bases short, with 16 bases between. The CDR3 spells CASSPRMTPDGGYTF. CDR3 DNA sequence: TGTGCCAGCTCACCACGGATGACACCCGACGGTGGCTACACCTTC.

Comment on this clone: Other DNA sequences in this specimen translate into the identical CDR3. V usage is TRBV12-3 or TRBV12-4 and J usage is TRBJ1-1; no firm D call. Trimming pared 6 bases from V and 3 bases from J, leaving 11 bases between. The CDR3 sequence is 13 residues long. The CDR3 DNA reads as TGTGCCAGCAGCCTAGGAGGTCACACTGAAGCTTTCTTT. This gives the protein CASSLGGHTEAFF.

The chain has TRBV7-9 and TRBJ2-1; 9 bases are a match to TRBD2. This CDR3 is 17 amino acids long. V shed 6 bases and J 0 bases; nucleotides not matched to a gene: 9. Per the germline V gene, CDR1 is SEHNR and CDR2 is FQNEAQ (reference sequence). As DNA, the CDR3 is TGTGCCAGCAGACCTAGACTAGCGGAGAGCTCCTACAATGAGCAGTTCTTC. It specifies CASRPRLAESSYNEQFF. Supplemented by reference TRBV7-9 and TRBJ2-1, the full variable domain reads DTGVSQNPRHKITKRGQNVTFRCDPISEHNRLYWYRQTLGQGPEFLTYFQNEAQLEKSRLLSDRFSAERPKGSFSTLEIQRTEQGDSAMYLCASRPRLAESSYNEQFFGPGTRLTVL.

The genes are TRBV10-3 and TRBJ2-5; D is undetermined. Germline CDR1 ENHRY, CDR2 SYGVKD. V was trimmed by 3 bases and J by 3 bases, leaving 8 bases between them. This CDR3 is built from 13 residues. CDR3 sequence (DNA): TGTGCCATCAGTGATTCTCCAGAAGAGACCCAGTACTTC. Translating gives CAISDSPEETQYF.

The J gene is TRBJ1-1, the V gene TRBV18; a possible D gene is TRBD1 (6 bases). The CDR3 runs 14 residues. V was trimmed by 3 bases and J by 9 bases, leaving 17 bases between them. CDR1 and CDR2 (germline): KGHSH, LQKENI. The CDR3 reads CASSPQTGPVQAFF. The DNA of the CDR3 is TGTGCCAGCTCACCGCAGACAGGCCCCGTTCAAGCTTTCTTT.

This clone was detected only once. The V call is TRBV12-5, the J call TRBJ1-2; 7 bases map to TRBD1. There are 15 residues in the CDR3. CDR1 and CDR2 (germline): LGHNT, FRNRAP. Trimming removed 3 bases from V and 4 bases from J; junction bases left unmatched: 8. CDR3 sequence: CASGFPRQGGYGYTF. The DNA of the CDR3 is TGTGCTAGTGGTTTCCCCAGACAGGGTGGCTATGGCTACACCTTC.